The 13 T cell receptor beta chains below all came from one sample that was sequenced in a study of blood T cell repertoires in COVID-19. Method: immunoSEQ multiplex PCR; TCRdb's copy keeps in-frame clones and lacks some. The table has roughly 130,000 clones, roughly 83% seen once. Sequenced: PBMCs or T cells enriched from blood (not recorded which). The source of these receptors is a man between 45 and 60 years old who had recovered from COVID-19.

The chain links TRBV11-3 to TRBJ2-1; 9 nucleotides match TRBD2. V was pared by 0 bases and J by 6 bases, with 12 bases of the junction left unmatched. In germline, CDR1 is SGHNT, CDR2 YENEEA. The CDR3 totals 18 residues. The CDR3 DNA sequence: TGTGCCAGCAGCTTAGATCAGGGAGGGACTAGCTCAGGCAATGAGCAGTTCTTC. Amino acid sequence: CASSLDQGGTSSGNEQFF.

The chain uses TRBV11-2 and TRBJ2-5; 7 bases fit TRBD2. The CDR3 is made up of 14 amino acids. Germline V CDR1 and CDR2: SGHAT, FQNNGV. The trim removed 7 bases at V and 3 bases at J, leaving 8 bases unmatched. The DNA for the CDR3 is TGTGCCAGCACCGCGGGACTATTCAAAGAGACCCAGTACTTC. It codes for CASTAGLFKETQYF.

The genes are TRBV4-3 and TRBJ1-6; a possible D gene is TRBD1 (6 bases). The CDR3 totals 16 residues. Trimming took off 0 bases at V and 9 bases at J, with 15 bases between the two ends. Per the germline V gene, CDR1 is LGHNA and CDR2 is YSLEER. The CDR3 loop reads CASSQDPTGIFSPLHF. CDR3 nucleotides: TGCGCCAGCAGCCAAGATCCCACAGGGATATTTTCACCCCTCCACTTT.

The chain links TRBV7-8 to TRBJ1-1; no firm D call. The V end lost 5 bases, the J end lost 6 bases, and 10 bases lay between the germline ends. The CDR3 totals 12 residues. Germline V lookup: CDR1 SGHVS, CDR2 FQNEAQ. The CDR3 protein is CASSPLSAEAFF. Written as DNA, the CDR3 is TGTGCCAGCAGCCCCCTGTCCGCTGAAGCTTTCTTT.

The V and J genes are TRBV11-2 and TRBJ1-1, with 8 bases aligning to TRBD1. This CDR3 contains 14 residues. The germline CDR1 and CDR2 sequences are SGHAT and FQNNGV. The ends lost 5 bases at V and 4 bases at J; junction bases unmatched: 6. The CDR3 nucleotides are TGTGCCAGCAGCCGACAGGGGTCTGGCACTGAAGCTTTCTTT. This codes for CASSRQGSGTEAFF. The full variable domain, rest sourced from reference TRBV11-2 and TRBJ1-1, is EAGVAQSPRYKIIEKRQSVAFWCNPISGHATLYWYQQILGQGPKLLIQFQNNGVVDDSQLPKDRFSAERLKGVDSTLKIQPAKLEDSAVYLCASSRQGSGTEAFFGQGTRLTVV.

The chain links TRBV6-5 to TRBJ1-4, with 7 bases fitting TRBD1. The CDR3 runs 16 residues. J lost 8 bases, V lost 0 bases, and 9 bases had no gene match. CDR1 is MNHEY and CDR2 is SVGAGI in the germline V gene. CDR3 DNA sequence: TGTGCCAGCAGTTACTCCCCGGTAGGGGGCAAAGAAAAACTGTTTTTT. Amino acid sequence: CASSYSPVGGKEKLFF.

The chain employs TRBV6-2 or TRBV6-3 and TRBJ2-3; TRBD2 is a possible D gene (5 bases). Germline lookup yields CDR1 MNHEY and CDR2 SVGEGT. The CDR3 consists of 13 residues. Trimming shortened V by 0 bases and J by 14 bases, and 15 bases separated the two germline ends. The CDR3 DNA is TGTGCCAGCAGTTACTCGACGGGGAAGGCGATGTATTTT. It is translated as CASSYSTGKAMYF.

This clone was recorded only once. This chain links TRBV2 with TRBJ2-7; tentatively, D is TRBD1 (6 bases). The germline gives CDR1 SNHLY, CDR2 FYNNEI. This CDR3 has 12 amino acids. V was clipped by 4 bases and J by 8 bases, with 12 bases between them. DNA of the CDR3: TGTGCCAGCAGTGTACAGGGCCTACAGCAGTACTTC. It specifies CASSVQGLQQYF.

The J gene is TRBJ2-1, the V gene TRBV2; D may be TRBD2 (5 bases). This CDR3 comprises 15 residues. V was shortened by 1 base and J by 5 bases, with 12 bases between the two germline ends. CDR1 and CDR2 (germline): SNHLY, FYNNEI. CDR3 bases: TGTGCCAGCAGTGAAGGCGGGCTAGGCAACAATGAGCAGTTCTTC. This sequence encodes CASSEGGLGNNEQFF.

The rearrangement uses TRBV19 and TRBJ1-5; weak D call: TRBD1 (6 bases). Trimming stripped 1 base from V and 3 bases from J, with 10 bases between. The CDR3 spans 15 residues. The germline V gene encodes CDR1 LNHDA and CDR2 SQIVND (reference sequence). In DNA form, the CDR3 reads TGTGCCAGTAGTATAGGGACAGCCAACAATCAGCCCCAGCATTTT. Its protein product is CASSIGTANNQPQHF.

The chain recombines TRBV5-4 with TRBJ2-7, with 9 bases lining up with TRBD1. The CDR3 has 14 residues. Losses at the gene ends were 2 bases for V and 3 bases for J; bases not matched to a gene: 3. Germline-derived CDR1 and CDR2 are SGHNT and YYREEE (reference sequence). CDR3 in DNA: TGTGCCAGCAGCTTTACAGGGGGCGGCTACGAGCAGTACTTC. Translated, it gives CASSFTGGGYEQYF. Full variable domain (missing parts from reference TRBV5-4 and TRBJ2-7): ETGVTQSPTHLIKTRGQQVTLRCSSQSGHNTVSWYQQALGQGPQFIFQYYREEENGRGNFPPRFSGLQFPNYSSELNVNALELDDSALYLCASSFTGGGYEQYFGPGTRLTVT.

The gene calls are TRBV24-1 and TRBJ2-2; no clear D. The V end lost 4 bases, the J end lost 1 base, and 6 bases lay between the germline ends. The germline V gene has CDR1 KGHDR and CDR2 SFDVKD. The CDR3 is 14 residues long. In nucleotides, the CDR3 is TGTGCCACCAGTGAGGCCCGGAACACCGGGGAGCTGTTTTTT. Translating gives CATSEARNTGELFF.

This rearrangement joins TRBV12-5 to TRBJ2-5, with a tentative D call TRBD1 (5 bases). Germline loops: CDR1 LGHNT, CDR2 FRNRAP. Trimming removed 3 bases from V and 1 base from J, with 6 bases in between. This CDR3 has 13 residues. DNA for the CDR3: TGTGCTAGTGGTTTAGGGGCCCAAGAGACCCAGTACTTC. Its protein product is CASGLGAQETQYF.